The rows below give T cell receptor beta chains drawn from one sample of a study of blood T cell repertoires in COVID-19. Libraries were prepared by immunoSEQ multiplex PCR; TCRdb keeps only in-frame clonotypes and omits some of them. The sample includes fewer than 350,000 clones, about nine tenths of them seen just once. The sample consisted of peripheral blood. The receptor source for this set is a woman in her 30s with COVID-19, enrolled during active disease. The CDR3 runs from the conserved cysteine through the conserved F or W. The D gene is left open where the match is weak. Size values are once, few and many counts, or a class for expanded clones, and some rows have none.

V gene,J gene,clone size,D gene,CDR3 DNA,CDR3 protein
TRBV12-3/TRBV12-4,TRBJ2-1,once,-,TGTGCCAGCAGTTTTTCCGGGTACAATGAGCAGTTCTTC,CASSFSGYNEQFF
TRBV19,TRBJ2-7,-,-,TGTGCCAGTAGTTTTCGGGGCTACGAGCAGTACTTC,CASSFRGYEQYF
TRBV7-2,TRBJ2-5,-,-,TGTGCCAGCAGTTCTGCTCTTGGGGGCTGGGGAGAGACCCAGTACTTC,CASSSALGGWGETQYF
TRBV7-9,TRBJ2-7,-,-,TGTGCCAGCAGCCCCTCTATCTACGAGCAGTACTTC,CASSPSIYEQYF
TRBV7-9,TRBJ1-1,-,TRBD1,TGTGCCAGCAGCCAACCTGACAGGGGGGGCCCTGAAGCTTTCTTT,CASSQPDRGGPEAFF
TRBV10-3,TRBJ1-1,-,TRBD1,TGTGCCATCAGCCCAGGACAGGAAAGACTCTTACGCACTGAAGCTTTCTTT,CAISPGQERLLRTEAFF
TRBV5-1,TRBJ2-7,-,-,TGCGCCAGCAGCTTGGGCACTAAAAACGAGCAGTACTTC,CASSLGTKNEQYF
TRBV29-1,TRBJ2-1,-,-,TGCAGCGTTGACGGTCTAGCGCGAACCTACAATGAGCAGTTCTTC,CSVDGLARTYNEQFF
TRBV27,TRBJ2-6,-,-,TGTGCCAGCAGTCCTGCTGGGGCCAACGTCCTGACTTTC,CASSPAGANVLTF
TRBV5-1,TRBJ2-1,-,TRBD1,TGCGCCAGCAGCTTGATGGACAGGACTTACAATGAGCAGTTCTTC,CASSLMDRTYNEQFF
TRBV12-3/TRBV12-4,TRBJ2-7,-,-,TGTGCCAGCAGTTCTAACAGTATCTACGAGCAGTACTTC,CASSSNSIYEQYF
TRBV21-1,TRBJ1-2,-,-,TGTGCCAGCAGCAAATCGAGATCCGGGAATGGCTACACCTTC,CASSKSRSGNGYTF
TRBV9,TRBJ1-6,-,-,TGTGCCAGCAGCGCCCCGTCCTCACCCCTCCACTTT,CASSAPSSPLHF
TRBV5-6,TRBJ2-1,-,TRBD1,TGTGCCAGCGGGCCGACAGGGAACCCGAATGAGCAGTTCTTC,CASGPTGNPNEQFF
TRBV10-1,TRBJ2-4,-,TRBD1,TGCGCCAGCAGCCCGGGACAGGGGAAAAACATTCAGTACTTC,CASSPGQGKNIQYF
TRBV3-1/TRBV3-2,TRBJ2-3,-,-,TGTGCCAGCAGGGCCCTTGGAGATACGCAGTATTTT,CASRALGDTQYF
TRBV20-1,TRBJ2-3,-,-,TGCAGTGCTAGAGATCCGGATCGAGGGTATTTT,CSARDPDRGYF
TRBV5-5,TRBJ2-3,-,-,TGTGCCAGCAGCCGGAAGGGGGTCACAGATACGCAGTATTTT,CASSRKGVTDTQYF
TRBV5-1,TRBJ2-1,once,-,TGCGCCAGCAGCTCAGGGGTTGATGAGCAGTTCTTC,CASSSGVDEQFF
TRBV29-1,TRBJ2-1,-,-,TGCAGCGCCCAAGGGGCGGTAGGCTCCTACAATGAGCAGTTCTTC,CSAQGAVGSYNEQFF
TRBV18,TRBJ2-7,once,TRBD2,TGTGCCAGCTCACCGGGACTAGCGGGGCGGGACGAGCAGTACTTC,CASSPGLAGRDEQYF
TRBV27,TRBJ1-1,once,-,TGTGCCAGCAGTGACCCAACAGGGCCCCCTGAAGCTTTCTTT,CASSDPTGPPEAFF
TRBV28,TRBJ2-7,few,TRBD1,TGTGCCAGCATCCTATCCCCGGGACAGCTAAACGAGCAGTACTTC,CASILSPGQLNEQYF
TRBV5-1,TRBJ2-5,-,TRBD2,TGCGCCAGCAGCTTGATCCAGCGGGGGTTGGAGACCCAGTACTTC,CASSLIQRGLETQYF
TRBV10-2,TRBJ2-5,-,TRBD2,TGCGCCAGCAGTGAGGAGCGGGGGGAAGAGACCCAGTACTTC,CASSEERGEETQYF
TRBV10-3,TRBJ1-4,-,-,TGTGCCATCAGTGGGGCCAGCCTTACAACTAATGAAAAACTGTTTTTT,CAISGASLTTNEKLFF
TRBV29-1,TRBJ2-7,-,TRBD1,TGCAGCGTTGAGATGGCCAGGGACAGGGGGTACGAGCAGTACTTC,CSVEMARDRGYEQYF
TRBV7-8,TRBJ1-2,-,TRBD1,TGTGCCAGCAGCTTCGACAGGGTGGTTGGCTACACCTTC,CASSFDRVVGYTF
TRBV4-1,TRBJ2-2,-,-,TGCGCCAGCAGCCCTCCCCCCGGCAGGGGTATCACCGGGGAGCTGTTTTTT,CASSPPPGRGITGELFF
TRBV10-3,TRBJ2-1,-,TRBD2,TGTGCCATCAGTGATCGAGCGGGGGGGAGCTCCTACAATGAGCAGTTCTTC,CAISDRAGGSSYNEQFF
TRBV18,TRBJ2-1,-,-,TGTGCCAGCTCAACCAGGGTGGGGGCCCAGAGCTCCTACAATGAGCAGTTCTTC,CASSTRVGAQSSYNEQFF
TRBV6-1,TRBJ1-3,-,-,TGTGCCAGCAGTGAAATAGGGGCAAGCTCTGGAAACACCATATATTTT,CASSEIGASSGNTIYF
TRBV12-3/TRBV12-4,TRBJ1-4,few,-,TGTGCCAGCAGTTTCTTGAGGAATGAAAAACTGTTTTTT,CASSFLRNEKLFF
TRBV15,TRBJ2-7,-,-,TGTGCCACCAGCAAGGACAGCGGCTACGAGCAGTACTTC,CATSKDSGYEQYF
TRBV3-1/TRBV3-2,TRBJ1-1,-,TRBD1,TGTGCCAGCAGCCAAGTGAGGGGGCGGACTGAAGCTTTCTTT,CASSQVRGRTEAFF